The 18 T cell receptor beta chains below come from one sample, sequenced in a study of cytomegalovirus exposure and HLA in healthy donors. The study ran its PCR with 60 Vbeta and 13 Jbeta primers. Profiled with immunoSEQ multiplex PCR; TCRdb holds only in-frame clones, not every one. The top ten clones hold approximately 4% of a sample with around 94,000 clones, 78% of them seen once. Sequencing was carried out using PBMCs. The origin of the receptors is a male donor in good health and CMV-seropositive.

The rearrangement links TRBV27 to TRBJ1-5; no clear D gene. This CDR3 comprises 13 residues. The V end was cut by 2 bases, the J end by 7 bases, with 9 bases between. Looked up from germline, CDR1 is MNHEY and CDR2 is SMNVEV (reference sequence). CDR3 loop: CASSLAFGQPQHF. As DNA, the CDR3 is TGTGCCAGCAGTTTAGCCTTCGGGCAGCCCCAGCATTTT.

The J gene is TRBJ2-1, the V gene TRBV7-9, with TRBD1 identical over 9 bases. With 4 bases clipped from V and 6 bases from J, the junction kept 7 bases outside the gene matches. Germline V gene sequence: CDR1 SEHNR, CDR2 FQNEAQ (reference sequence). The CDR3 has 15 residues. DNA of the CDR3: TGTGCCAGCAGCTCCTCTCCGGGACAGGGCAATGAGCAGTTCTTC. Residues: CASSSSPGQGNEQFF.

This chain joins TRBV27 and TRBJ1-2; perhaps TRBD1 as D (6 bases). From germline, CDR1 is MNHEY and CDR2 SMNVEV (reference sequence). V shed 4 bases and J shed 3 bases, with 18 bases lying between them. The length of the CDR3 is 16 residues. The chain's CDR3 is CASSSLTGREYYGYTF. As DNA, the CDR3 is TGTGCCAGCAGTTCTTTAACAGGGCGAGAGTACTATGGCTACACCTTC.

CDR3 nucleotide sequence: TGTGCCAGCAGCTTCAGGGCGGAGAACACTGAAGCTTTCTTT. Translated, it gives CASSFRAENTEAFF. The J gene is TRBJ1-1, the V gene TRBV5-6; possibly TRBD1 for D (5 bases). Germline V gene lookup returns CDR1 SGHDT and CDR2 YYEEEE. Trimming stripped 2 bases from V and 1 base from J, with 9 bases between. The CDR3 has 14 amino acids.

The CDR3 DNA is TGTGCCAGCAGCCCGGTGAGTGGCAATGAGCAGTTCTTC. This encodes CASSPVSGNEQFF. The V call is TRBV11-2, the J call TRBJ2-1; D unclear. V gave up 5 bases and J gave up 6 bases, with 11 bases separating them. Germline-derived CDR1 and CDR2 are SGHAT and FQNNGV. This CDR3 spans 13 amino acids.

This chain connects TRBV27 to TRBJ2-5; no definite D call. CDR1 and CDR2 (germline): MNHEY, SMNVEV (reference sequence). V was trimmed by 6 bases and J by 1 base, leaving 12 bases between them. The CDR3 runs to 14 residues. CDR3 amino acids: CASSNSPTQETQYF. The CDR3 nucleotides read TGTGCCAGCAGCAATTCCCCTACCCAAGAGACCCAGTACTTC.

A single count supports this clone. The V gene is TRBV5-1, the J gene TRBJ2-1, with D possibly matching TRBD2 (5 bases). Trimming pared 4 bases from V and 4 bases from J, leaving 12 bases between. The length of the CDR3 is 14 residues. Germline V gene data show CDR1 as SGHRS and CDR2 as YFSETQ. The chain's CDR3 is CASSPGESYNEQFF. CDR3 DNA sequence: TGCGCCAGCAGCCCTGGGGAGAGTTACAATGAGCAGTTCTTC.

The genes are TRBV7-9 and TRBJ2-7; 8 bases align to TRBD1. Looked up from germline, CDR1 is SEHNR and CDR2 is FQNEAQ (reference sequence). The J segment lost 5 bases and the V segment lost 1 base, leaving 4 bases of the junction unmatched. This CDR3 is built from 14 residues. This CDR3 is CASSLGTGTDEQYF. In nucleotides, the CDR3 is TGTGCCAGCAGCTTAGGGACAGGGACCGACGAGCAGTACTTC.

V gene TRBV20-1 combines with J gene TRBJ1-1; D is perhaps TRBD1 (5 bases). CDR3 size: 11 residues. CDR1 and CDR2 from the germline V gene are DFQATT and SNEGSKA (reference sequence). Trimming left V 5 bases short and J 4 bases short, with 8 bases between. CDR3 DNA sequence: TGCAGTGCTGGGAGGGGCACTGAAGCTTTCTTT. It yields the protein CSAGRGTEAFF.

V is TRBV28 and J is TRBJ2-1; 7 bases line up with TRBD1. The CDR3 has 14 amino acids. Germline V gene data show CDR1 as MDHEN and CDR2 as SYDVKM. V lost 1 base and J lost 7; bases outside the gene matches: 4. Here the CDR3 DNA reads TGTGCCAGCAGTTTATCCGGGACAGTAAATGAGCAGTTCTTC. Protein: CASSLSGTVNEQFF. Filled out from reference TRBV28 and TRBJ2-1, the complete variable domain reads DVKVTQSSRYLVKRTGEKVFLECVQDMDHENMFWYRQDPGLGLRLIYFSYDVKMKEKGDIPEGYSVSREKKERFSLILESASTNQTSMYLCASSLSGTVNEQFFGPGTRLTVL.

This clone has just one count. The gene calls are TRBV28 and TRBJ1-2; D gene uncertain. Germline V CDR1 and CDR2: MDHEN, SYDVKM. The CDR3 runs to 14 residues. With 8 bases removed from V and 5 bases from J, the gap between germline ends came to 18 bases. This CDR3 reads CASLSDARPYGYTF. DNA for the CDR3: TGTGCCAGCCTGAGCGACGCTAGGCCTTATGGCTACACCTTC.

The gene calls are TRBV28 and TRBJ1-5; possibly TRBD1 for D (5 bases). Between the trimmed V and J ends, which lost 6 bases and 6 bases, there was a span of 9 bases. Germline V lookup: CDR1 MDHEN, CDR2 SYDVKM. CDR3 length equals 12 residues. This CDR3 reads CASRTRGQPQHF. The CDR3 region has the DNA TGTGCCAGCAGGACTAGGGGTCAGCCCCAGCATTTT.

The V gene is TRBV30, the J gene TRBJ2-4; D possibly corresponds to TRBD1 (5 bases). The CDR3 runs to 13 residues. From germline, CDR1 is GTSNPN and CDR2 SVGIG (reference sequence). V was trimmed by 3 bases and J by 7 bases, leaving 13 bases between them. The CDR3 here is CAWSADTLNIQYF. DNA for the CDR3: TGTGCCTGGAGCGCGGACACATTGAACATTCAGTACTTC.

The rearrangement uses TRBV6-5 and TRBJ2-7; D remains unclear. V lost 6 bases to trimming and J lost 2 bases, with 17 bases between them. CDR3 length: 15 amino acids. Per germline, CDR1 MNHEY and CDR2 SVGAGI. CDR3 in DNA: TGTGCCAGCAGGAACGAGGCCCAGTCGGCCTACGAGCAGTACTTC. Protein sequence: CASRNEAQSAYEQYF.

The V call is TRBV19, the J call TRBJ1-1; no clear D. V lost 9 bases and J 4 bases, leaving 15 bases between the germline ends. CDR3 size: 13 residues. Germline V gene data show CDR1 as LNHDA and CDR2 as SQIVND (reference sequence). CDR3 in amino acids: CASSPLPGTEAFF. CDR3 bases: TGTGCCAGCTCGCCTCTCCCGGGCACTGAAGCTTTCTTT.

The genes are TRBV7-9 and TRBJ2-6, with 7 bases lining up with TRBD1. The CDR3 totals 15 residues. The junction had 4 bases not matched to a gene; V was cut back by 4 bases and J by 4 bases. Germline assignment: CDR1 SEHNR and CDR2 FQNEAQ (reference sequence). CDR3: CASSSTGTGANVLTF. As DNA, the CDR3 is TGTGCCAGCAGCTCGACAGGGACCGGGGCCAACGTCCTGACTTTC.

The DNA of the CDR3 is TGTGCCAGCAGCTTGACAGGGACAAAAGACGAGCAGTACTTC. Protein: CASSLTGTKDEQYF. V gene TRBV28 combines with J gene TRBJ2-7; 7 nucleotides agree with TRBD1. Trimming took 6 bases from V and 5 from J; bases not matched to a gene: 10. CDR1 and CDR2 from the germline V gene are MDHEN and SYDVKM. This CDR3 is 14 amino acids long.

This clone was seen at least ten times. The rearrangement uses TRBV5-6 and TRBJ1-4; 9 bases agree with TRBD1. The CDR3 runs to 16 residues. CDR1 is SGHDT, CDR2 YYEEEE, per germline. V lost 4 bases to trimming and J lost 1 base; unmatched junction nucleotides: 5. CDR3 sequence reads: CASSTGQGGTNEKLFF. The DNA of the CDR3 is TGTGCCAGCAGCACGGGACAGGGCGGAACTAATGAAAAACTGTTTTTT.